This T cell receptor (beta chain) comes out of a study of cytomegalovirus exposure and HLA in healthy donors. Findings and caveats of the study: Generally TCR sequences proved uncommon, though certain public TCRs appeared in numerous donors. In a later analysis, TCR beta V- and J-gene trimming was associated with a missense DCLRE1C variant.

About this clone itself: Its specificity is not known.

V lost 9 bases, J lost 4 bases, and 22 bases lay in between. The CDR3 consists of 16 residues. Germline V gene data show CDR1 as KGHSH and CDR2 as LQKENI. PCR was performed using 60 Vbeta and 13 Jbeta primers. Profiled with immunoSEQ multiplex PCR; TCRdb holds only in-frame clones, not every one. The sample gives about 98,000 clones, 75% to 85% of which show up once; roughly 9.7% is in the top ten. This clonotype was sampled from a man in his late teens or twenties in good health and CMV-seropositive. The specimen sequenced was PBMCs. V is TRBV18 and J is TRBJ1-3; D ambiguous. This CDR3 is CASSSQDTSGGNTIYF. The DNA of the CDR3 is TGTGCCAGTTCAAGCCAAGATACCTCCGGGGGAAACACCATATATTTT.